The clone carrying this T cell receptor beta chain was observed once. What it recognizes is unknown. The time point: cycle 4 day 1 (C4D1), after 5 to 7 weeks of nivolumab. In every patient, relapse followed autologous stem cell transplantation, while exposure to brentuximab vedotin differed. Generated by immunoSEQ multiplex PCR, the TCRdb table keeps only in-frame clones and is missing some. The sample includes approximately 38,000 clones, 70% to 80% of them seen just once. The source of the sample is a study of PD-1 blockade in classical Hodgkin lymphoma. Study results and caveats: When nivolumab was started under 1 year after ASCT, patients were excluded. Only CD4+ TCR diversity, not CD8+, had risen significantly by C4D1.

This clonotype was sampled from a human donor with classical Hodgkin lymphoma. Sample: peripheral blood mononuclear cells (PBMCs), taken before the fourth cycle of nivolumab.

CDR3 bases: TGTGCCAGCAGCTTCGAGTGGTGGGAGACCCAGTACTTC. Its translation: CASSFEWWETQYF. The chain has TRBV7-2 and TRBJ2-5; D is unclear. This CDR3 has 13 amino acids. The V and J ends lost 3 bases and 5 bases respectively, with 10 bases between them. Germline V CDR1 and CDR2: SGHTA, FQGNSA. The full variable domain, its missing parts supplied by reference TRBV7-2 and TRBJ2-5, is GAGVSQSPSNKVTEKGKDVELRCDPISGHTALYWYRQSLGQGLEFLIYFQGNSAPDKSGLPSDRFSAERTGGSVSTLTIQRTQQEDSAVYLCASSFEWWETQYFGPGTRLLVL.